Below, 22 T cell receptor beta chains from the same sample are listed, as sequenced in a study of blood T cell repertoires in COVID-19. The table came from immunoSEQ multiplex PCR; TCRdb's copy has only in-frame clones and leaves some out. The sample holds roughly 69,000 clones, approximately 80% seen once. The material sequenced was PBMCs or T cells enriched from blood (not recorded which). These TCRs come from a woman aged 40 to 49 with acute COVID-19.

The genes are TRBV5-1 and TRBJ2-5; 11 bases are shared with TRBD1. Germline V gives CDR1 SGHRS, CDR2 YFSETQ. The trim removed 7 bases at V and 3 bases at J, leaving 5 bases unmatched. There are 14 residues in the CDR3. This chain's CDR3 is CASGDRGGKETQYF. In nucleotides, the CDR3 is TGCGCCAGCGGGGACAGGGGGGGCAAAGAGACCCAGTACTTC.

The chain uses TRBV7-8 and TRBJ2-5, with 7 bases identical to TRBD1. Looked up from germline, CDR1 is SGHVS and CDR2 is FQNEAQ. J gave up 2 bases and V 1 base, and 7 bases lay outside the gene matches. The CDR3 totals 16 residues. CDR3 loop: CASSLGVGGLQETQYF. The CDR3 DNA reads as TGTGCCAGCAGCTTAGGGGTAGGGGGCTTACAAGAGACCCAGTACTTC.

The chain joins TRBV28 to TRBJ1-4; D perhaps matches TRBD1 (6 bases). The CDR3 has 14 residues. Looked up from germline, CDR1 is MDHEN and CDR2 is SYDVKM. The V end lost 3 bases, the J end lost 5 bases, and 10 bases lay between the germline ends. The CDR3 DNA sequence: TGTGCCAGCAGTTTGCGGGGGGCGAATGAAAAACTGTTTTTT. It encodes CASSLRGANEKLFF.

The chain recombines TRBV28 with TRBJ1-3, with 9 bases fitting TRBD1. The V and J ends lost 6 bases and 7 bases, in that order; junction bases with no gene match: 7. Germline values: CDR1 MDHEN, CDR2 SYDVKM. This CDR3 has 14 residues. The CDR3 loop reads CASSPSGQGNTIYF. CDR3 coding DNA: TGTGCCAGCAGCCCTTCGGGACAGGGCAACACCATATATTTT. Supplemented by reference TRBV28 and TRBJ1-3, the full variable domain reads DVKVTQSSRYLVKRTGEKVFLECVQDMDHENMFWYRQDPGLGLRLIYFSYDVKMKEKGDIPEGYSVSREKKERFSLILESASTNQTSMYLCASSPSGQGNTIYFGEGSWLTVV.

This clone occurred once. CDR3 DNA: TGTGCCAGCAGTTTCTATAGCAATCAGCCCCAGCATTTT. Translated: CASSFYSNQPQHF. The genes are TRBV27 and TRBJ1-5, with unresolved D. This CDR3 comprises 13 residues. Trimming left V 3 bases short and J 0 bases short, with 3 bases between. Germline CDR1 is MNHEY and CDR2 is SMNVEV (reference sequence).

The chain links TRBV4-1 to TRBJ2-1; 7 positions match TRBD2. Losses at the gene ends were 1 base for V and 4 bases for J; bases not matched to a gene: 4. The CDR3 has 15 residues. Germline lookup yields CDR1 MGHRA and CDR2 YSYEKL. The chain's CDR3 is CASSQGAGYYNEQFF. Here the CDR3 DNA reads TGCGCCAGCAGCCAAGGAGCGGGGTATTACAATGAGCAGTTCTTC.

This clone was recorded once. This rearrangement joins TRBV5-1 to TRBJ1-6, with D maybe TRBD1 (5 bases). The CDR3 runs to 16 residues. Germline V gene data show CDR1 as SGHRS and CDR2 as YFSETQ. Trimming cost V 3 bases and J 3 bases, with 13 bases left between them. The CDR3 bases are TGCGCCAGCAGCTCGTTGGGGCAGAACTATAATTCACCCCTCCACTTT. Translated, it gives CASSSLGQNYNSPLHF.

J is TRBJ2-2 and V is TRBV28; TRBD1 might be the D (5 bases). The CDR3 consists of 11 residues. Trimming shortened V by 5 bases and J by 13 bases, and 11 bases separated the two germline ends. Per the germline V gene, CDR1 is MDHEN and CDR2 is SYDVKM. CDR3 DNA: TGTGCCAGCAGTCCCGGACAAAGGCTGTTTTTT. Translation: CASSPGQRLFF.

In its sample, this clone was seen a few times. CDR3 sequence (DNA): TGTGCCAGCAGCCCTGCCCAGGGCGGATATGAAAAACTGTTTTTT. Translating gives CASSPAQGGYEKLFF. The chain is built from TRBV3-1 (or the pseudogene TRBV3-2) and TRBJ1-4; D is perhaps TRBD1 (5 bases). With 4 bases removed from V and 6 bases from J, the gap between germline ends came to 15 bases. The CDR3 contains 15 residues. Per germline, CDR1 LGHDT and CDR2 YNNKEL (reference sequence).

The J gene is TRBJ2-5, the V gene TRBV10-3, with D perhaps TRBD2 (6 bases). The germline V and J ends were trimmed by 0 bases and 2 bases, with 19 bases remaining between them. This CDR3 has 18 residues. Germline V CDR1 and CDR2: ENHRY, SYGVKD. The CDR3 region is CAISESTTGAGRQETQYF. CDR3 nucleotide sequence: TGTGCCATCAGTGAGTCCACGACCGGAGCGGGCCGACAAGAGACCCAGTACTTC.

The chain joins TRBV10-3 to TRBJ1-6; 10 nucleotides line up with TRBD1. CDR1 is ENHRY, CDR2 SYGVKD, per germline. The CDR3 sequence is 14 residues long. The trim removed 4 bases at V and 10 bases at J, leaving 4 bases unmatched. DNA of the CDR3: TGTGCCATCAGTGGAGGACAGGGGGGCTCACCCCTCCACTTT. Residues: CAISGGQGGSPLHF.

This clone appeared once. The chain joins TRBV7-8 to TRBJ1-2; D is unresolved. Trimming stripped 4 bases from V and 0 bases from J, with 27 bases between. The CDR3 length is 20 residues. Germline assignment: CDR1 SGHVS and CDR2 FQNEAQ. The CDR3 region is CASSSRVREGLGRANYGYTF. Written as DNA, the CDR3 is TGTGCCAGCAGCTCCAGAGTCCGAGAGGGCCTCGGTAGAGCTAACTATGGCTACACCTTC.

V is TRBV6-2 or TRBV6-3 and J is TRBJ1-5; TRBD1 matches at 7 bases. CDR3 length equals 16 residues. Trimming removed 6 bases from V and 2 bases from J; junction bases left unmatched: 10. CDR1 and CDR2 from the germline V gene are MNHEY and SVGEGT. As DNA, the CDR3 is TGTGCCAGCAGCCCTCGACAGGGAGGTGGCAATCAGCCCCAGCATTTT. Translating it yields CASSPRQGGGNQPQHF.

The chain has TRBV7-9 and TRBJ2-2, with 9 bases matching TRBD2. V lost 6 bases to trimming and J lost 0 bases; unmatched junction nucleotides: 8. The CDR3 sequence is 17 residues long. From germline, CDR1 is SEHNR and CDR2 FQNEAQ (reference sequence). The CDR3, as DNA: TGTGCCAGCAGGTCCGAGCGGGGGGCGGCGAACACCGGGGAGCTGTTTTTT. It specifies CASRSERGAANTGELFF.

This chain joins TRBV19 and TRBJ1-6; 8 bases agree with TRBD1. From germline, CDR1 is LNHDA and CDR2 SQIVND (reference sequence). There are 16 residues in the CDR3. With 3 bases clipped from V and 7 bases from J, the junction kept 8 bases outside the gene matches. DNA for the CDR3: TGTGCCAGTAGTATCAGACGACAGGGGCTCAATTCACCCCTCCACTTT. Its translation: CASSIRRQGLNSPLHF.

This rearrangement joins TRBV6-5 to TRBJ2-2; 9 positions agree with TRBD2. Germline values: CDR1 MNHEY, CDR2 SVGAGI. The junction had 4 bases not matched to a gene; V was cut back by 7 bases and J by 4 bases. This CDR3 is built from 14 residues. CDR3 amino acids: CASTRREGTGELFF. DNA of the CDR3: TGTGCCAGCACCCGGCGGGAGGGCACCGGGGAGCTGTTTTTT.

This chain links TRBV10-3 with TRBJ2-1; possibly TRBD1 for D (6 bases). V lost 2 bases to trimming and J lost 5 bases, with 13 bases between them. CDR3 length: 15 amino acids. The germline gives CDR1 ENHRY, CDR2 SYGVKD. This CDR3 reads CAISEDRRSDNEQFF. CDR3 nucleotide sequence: TGTGCCATCAGTGAGGACAGGAGGTCTGACAATGAGCAGTTCTTC.

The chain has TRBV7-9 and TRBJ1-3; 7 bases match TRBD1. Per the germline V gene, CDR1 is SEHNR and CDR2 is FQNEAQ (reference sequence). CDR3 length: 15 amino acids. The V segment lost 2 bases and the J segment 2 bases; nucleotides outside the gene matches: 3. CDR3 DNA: TGTGCCAGCAGCTTACCGACAGGGCCTGGAAACACCATATATTTT. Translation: CASSLPTGPGNTIYF.

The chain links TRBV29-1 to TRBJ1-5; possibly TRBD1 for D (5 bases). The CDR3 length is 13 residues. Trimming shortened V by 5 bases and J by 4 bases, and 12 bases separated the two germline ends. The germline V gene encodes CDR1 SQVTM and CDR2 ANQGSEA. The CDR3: CSVRDGGNQPQHF. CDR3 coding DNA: TGCAGCGTTAGGGACGGGGGAAATCAGCCCCAGCATTTT.

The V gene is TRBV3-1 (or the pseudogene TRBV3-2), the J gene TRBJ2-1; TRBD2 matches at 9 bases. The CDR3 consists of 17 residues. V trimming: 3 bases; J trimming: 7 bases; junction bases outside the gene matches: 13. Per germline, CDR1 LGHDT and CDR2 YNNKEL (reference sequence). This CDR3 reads CASSHLAVAGDKNEQFF. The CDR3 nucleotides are TGTGCCAGCAGCCATCTCGCGGTAGCGGGAGATAAGAATGAGCAGTTCTTC.

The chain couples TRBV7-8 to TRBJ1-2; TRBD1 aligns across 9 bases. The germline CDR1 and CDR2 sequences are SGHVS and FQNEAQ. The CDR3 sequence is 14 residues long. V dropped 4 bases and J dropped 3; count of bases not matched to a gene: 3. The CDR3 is CASSSRDRDYGYTF. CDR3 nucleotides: TGTGCCAGCAGCTCCCGGGACAGGGACTATGGCTACACCTTC.

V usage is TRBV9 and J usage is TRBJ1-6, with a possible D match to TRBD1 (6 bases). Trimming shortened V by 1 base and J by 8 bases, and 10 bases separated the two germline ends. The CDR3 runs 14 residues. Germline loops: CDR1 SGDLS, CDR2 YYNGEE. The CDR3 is CASSVRDTDSPLHF. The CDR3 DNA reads TGTGCCAGCAGCGTAAGGGACACAGATTCACCCCTCCACTTT.